Below, 19 T cell receptor beta chains from the same sample are listed, as sequenced in a study of cytomegalovirus exposure and HLA in healthy donors. PCR was performed using 60 Vbeta and 13 Jbeta primers. Profiled with immunoSEQ multiplex PCR; TCRdb holds only in-frame clones, not every one. Of 55,000 to 75,000 clones in the sample, over 60% were seen once. The source material was PBMCs. The receptors come from a man aged 30 to 39 in good health and CMV-seropositive.

The rearrangement links TRBV23-1 to TRBJ2-5; D not certain. TRBV23-1 belongs to the ORF category, with a function that is uncertain. V lost 3 bases to trimming and J lost 1 base, with 9 bases between them. The length of the CDR3 is 14 residues. The CDR3 here is CASSHPSPQETQYF. The CDR3 nucleotides read TGCGCCAGCAGTCACCCCTCCCCCCAAGAGACCCAGTACTTC.

The V and J genes are TRBV6-4 and TRBJ2-5; 11 nucleotides line up with TRBD2. The CDR3 length is 15 residues. Germline CDR1 reads MRHNA; CDR2 reads SNTAGT. V dropped 4 bases and J dropped 1; count of bases not matched to a gene: 2. Here the CDR3 DNA reads TGTGCCAGCAGTGTTAGCGGGGGGGCCCAAGAGACCCAGTACTTC. Its protein product is CASSVSGGAQETQYF.

This chain joins TRBV6-6 and TRBJ1-2; TRBD1 might be the D (5 bases). The CDR3 has 11 amino acids. Germline V gene lookup returns CDR1 MNHNY and CDR2 SVGAGI (reference sequence). V was cut by 7 bases and J by 2 bases, with 5 bases left in between. For the CDR3, the DNA is TGTGCCAGCACAGGGAACTATGGCTACACCTTC. As protein: CASTGNYGYTF.

This clone was detected once. V and J are TRBV5-1 and TRBJ2-2, with D perhaps matching TRBD1 (6 bases). V was clipped by 2 bases and J by 3 bases, with 11 bases between them. Germline CDR1 reads SGHRS; CDR2 reads YFSETQ. The CDR3 is 15 residues long. The CDR3 region is CASSLWDIDTGELFF. CDR3 DNA: TGCGCCAGCAGCTTATGGGACATAGACACCGGGGAGCTGTTTTTT.

The sample holds a few counts of this clone. This specimen includes other DNA sequences encoding the same CDR3. The CDR3 region is CASSQDPGSSYEQYF. The CDR3 DNA sequence: TGCGCCAGCAGCCAAGATCCGGGAAGTTCCTACGAGCAGTACTTC. This chain connects TRBV4-1 to TRBJ2-7; TRBD2 might be the D (5 bases). The length of the CDR3 is 15 residues. Germline loops: CDR1 MGHRA, CDR2 YSYEKL. V lost 0 bases and J 1 base, leaving 10 bases between the germline ends.

This clone showed up just once. This chain connects TRBV7-6 to TRBJ1-3; 7 positions match TRBD1. Per the germline V gene, CDR1 is SGHVS and CDR2 is FNYEAQ. The CDR3 consists of 17 residues. V lost 7 bases to trimming and J lost 0 bases; unmatched junction nucleotides: 12. CDR3 bases: TGTGCCAGCACCCTACAGACCGGGACAGCCTCTGGAAACACCATATATTTT. This gives the protein CASTLQTGTASGNTIYF.

This clone was seen more than once but under ten times. This chain links TRBV2 with TRBJ2-1, with TRBD2 matching over 9 bases. Unmatched junction bases numbered 6, after V lost 4 bases and J lost 5 bases. Germline V CDR1 and CDR2: SNHLY, FYNNEI. CDR3 length: 15 amino acids. The CDR3 coding sequence is TGTGCCAGCAGTGTCGGCGCGGGGGGGAACAATGAGCAGTTCTTC. Protein: CASSVGAGGNNEQFF.

The genes are TRBV5-1 and TRBJ1-1; D is unclear. CDR1 and CDR2 (germline): SGHRS, YFSETQ. The CDR3 is made up of 12 amino acids. V lost 0 bases and J lost 5, with 5 bases in between. As DNA, the CDR3 is TGCGCCAGCAGCTTGGGGCAGACTGAAGCTTTCTTT. Translation: CASSLGQTEAFF. Looking up the rest from reference TRBV5-1 and TRBJ1-1 gives the full variable domain: KAGVTQTPRYLIKTRGQQVTLSCSPISGHRSVSWYQQTPGQGLQFLFEYFSETQRNKGNFPGRFSGRQFSNSRSEMNVSTLELGDSALYLCASSLGQTEAFFGQGTRLTVV.

V gene TRBV18 combines with J gene TRBJ2-2; D might be TRBD1 (5 bases). Trimming pared 3 bases from V and 8 bases from J, leaving 19 bases between. The germline V gene has CDR1 KGHSH and CDR2 LQKENI. CDR3 size: 16 residues. The CDR3 DNA follows: TGTGCCAGCTCACCCTCAATGGGGCAGACTCTAGGGGAGCTGTTTTTT. Protein sequence: CASSPSMGQTLGELFF.

As to this clone: The sample has other DNA sequences that encode this CDR3 too. The chain has TRBV6-5 and TRBJ1-1; TRBD1 agrees at 7 bases. V dropped 2 bases and J dropped 4; count of bases not matched to a gene: 10. CDR3 size: 16 residues. Germline assignment: CDR1 MNHEY and CDR2 SVGAGI. Here the CDR3 DNA reads TGTGCCAGCAGTTACGAGGAGGGGGCCCAAACCACTGAAGCTTTCTTT. Its protein is CASSYEEGAQTTEAFF.

V usage is TRBV7-9 and J usage is TRBJ1-6; 11 bases line up with TRBD1. The germline V gene has CDR1 SEHNR and CDR2 FQNEAQ (reference sequence). The V and J ends lost 6 bases and 10 bases, in that order; junction bases with no gene match: 11. This CDR3 region has 16 residues. The CDR3 DNA follows: TGTGCCAGCAGTAAACAGGACAGGGGGCGCGGATCACCCCTCCACTTT. As protein: CASSKQDRGRGSPLHF.

In this sample, this clone turned up a few times. This rearrangement joins TRBV7-2 to TRBJ2-1; D is ambiguous. Germline lookup yields CDR1 SGHTA and CDR2 FQGNSA. Between the trimmed V and J ends, which lost 1 base and 8 bases, there was a span of 12 bases. The CDR3 is 14 amino acids. CDR3 sequence (DNA): TGTGCCAGCAGCTTAGAGCGCACGTTCCATGAGCAGTTCTTC. Its translation is CASSLERTFHEQFF.

This clone was seen a few times. This chain links TRBV6-5 with TRBJ2-2; D is possibly TRBD2 (5 bases). The V end was cut by 4 bases, the J end by 4 bases, with 16 bases between. CDR3 length: 16 amino acids. Per the germline V gene, CDR1 is MNHEY and CDR2 is SVGAGI. This chain's CDR3 is CASSSITSRGTGELFF. The CDR3 DNA follows: TGTGCCAGCAGTTCCATTACCTCACGGGGCACCGGGGAGCTGTTTTTT.

The V gene is TRBV30, the J gene TRBJ1-1; D is uncertain. Germline assignment: CDR1 GTSNPN and CDR2 SVGIG (reference sequence). Trimming removed 0 bases from V and 3 bases from J, with 5 bases in between. The CDR3 loop spans 12 amino acids. The CDR3 region has the DNA TGTGCCTGGAGTGTGAGAGACACTGAAGCTTTCTTT. Encoded protein: CAWSVRDTEAFF.

V usage is TRBV19 and J usage is TRBJ1-6; weak D call: TRBD1 (5 bases). Germline CDR1 LNHDA, CDR2 SQIVND (reference sequence). Trimming pared 5 bases from V and 10 bases from J, leaving 12 bases between. This CDR3 is 13 amino acids long. The CDR3 nucleotides read TGTGCCAGTAGTGCCACGACAGAGTCACCCCTCCACTTT. Translated, it gives CASSATTESPLHF.

This clone has just a few counts. Other DNA sequences in this specimen translate into the identical CDR3. This chain connects TRBV4-3 to TRBJ1-2; D gene unclear. Trimming removed 0 bases from V and 4 bases from J, with 6 bases in between. Looked up from germline, CDR1 is LGHNA and CDR2 is YSLEER. This CDR3 has 13 residues. The CDR3 protein is CASSQDRGYGYTF. The CDR3 DNA reads TGCGCCAGCAGCCAAGATCGGGGCTATGGCTACACCTTC.

CDR3 DNA sequence: TGCGCCAGCAGCCAAGGGACACAAACAGATACGCAGTATTTT. Its translation: CASSQGTQTDTQYF. The gene calls are TRBV4-3 and TRBJ2-3; D possibly corresponds to TRBD1 (5 bases). The CDR3 contains 14 residues. V was trimmed by 1 base and J by 3 bases, leaving 8 bases between them. Germline CDR1 is LGHNA and CDR2 is YSLEER.

This clone was counted a few times. This chain uses TRBV7-2 with TRBJ1-5; a possible D gene is TRBD1 (6 bases). Looked up from germline, CDR1 is SGHTA and CDR2 is FQGNSA. The CDR3 is made up of 13 amino acids. V lost 3 bases and J lost 7, with 10 bases in between. CDR3 region: CASSFSQGQPQHF. The CDR3 region has the DNA TGTGCCAGCAGCTTCAGCCAGGGGCAGCCCCAGCATTTT.

This clone was seen only a few times. The V and J genes are TRBV2 and TRBJ1-4; D is possibly TRBD1 (5 bases). This CDR3 has 15 amino acids. V was clipped by 3 bases and J by 8 bases, with 16 bases between them. Looked up from germline, CDR1 is SNHLY and CDR2 is FYNNEI. CDR3 DNA: TGTGCCAGCAGTGACCCCAGGGAACGAGGAGAAAAACTGTTTTTT. Translating it yields CASSDPRERGEKLFF.